This entry lists 30 T cell receptor beta chains sequenced from one sample in a study of cytomegalovirus exposure and HLA in healthy donors. The PCR used 60 Vbeta and 13 Jbeta primers. Assay: immunoSEQ multiplex PCR; the TCRdb copy retains only in-frame clones and omits some. The table shows under 200,000 clones, with roughly 71% occurring only once. The sequenced material came from PBMCs. The receptors were sampled from a male donor in good health and CMV-seropositive.

This chain links TRBV30 with TRBJ1-2, with 9 bases aligning to TRBD1. The CDR3 contains 15 residues. Trimming removed 0 bases from V and 7 bases from J; junction bases left unmatched: 9. Per germline, CDR1 GTSNPN and CDR2 SVGIG (reference sequence). The CDR3 bases are TGTGCCTGGAGTGTACTAGACAGGGGGTATGGTGGCTACACCTTC. Protein: CAWSVLDRGYGGYTF.

This sequence joins TRBV2 and TRBJ1-5; D may be TRBD1 (6 bases). This CDR3 is 13 amino acids long. Trimming removed 7 bases at V and 7 bases at J, with 14 bases between. Germline-derived CDR1 and CDR2 are SNHLY and FYNNEI. The CDR3 DNA follows: TGTGCCAGCAACACAGGGAGGGGACAGCCCCAGCATTTT. As protein: CASNTGRGQPQHF. The variable domain in full, with the rest retrieved from reference TRBV2 and TRBJ1-5, is EPEVTQTPSHQVTQMGQEVILRCVPISNHLYFYWYRQILGQKVEFLVSFYNNEISEKSEIFDDQFSVERPDGSNFTLKIRSTKLEDSAMYFCASNTGRGQPQHFGDGTRLSIL.

The rearrangement uses TRBV27 and TRBJ1-3; the D gene is possibly TRBD1 (5 bases). Per the germline V gene, CDR1 is MNHEY and CDR2 is SMNVEV (reference sequence). V was pared by 8 bases and J by 7 bases, with 15 bases between. The CDR3 consists of 13 residues. CDR3 in DNA: TGTGCCAGCCCATATCGGGGGAGGAACACCATATATTTT. Its protein is CASPYRGRNTIYF.

V gene TRBV4-1 combines with J gene TRBJ1-1; tentative D call: TRBD1 (5 bases). The CDR3 loop spans 16 amino acids. The germline gives CDR1 MGHRA, CDR2 YSYEKL. Between the trimmed V and J ends, which lost 3 bases and 0 bases, there was a span of 14 bases. The CDR3 protein is CASSHGGGFMNTEAFF. The CDR3 DNA reads as TGCGCCAGCAGCCACGGGGGGGGGTTCATGAACACTGAAGCTTTCTTT.

V gene TRBV29-1 combines with J gene TRBJ2-2; D is possibly TRBD1 (5 bases). Germline V lookup: CDR1 SQVTM, CDR2 ANQGSEA. The CDR3 spans 11 residues. V was pared by 4 bases and J by 6 bases, with 6 bases between. Written as DNA, the CDR3 is TGCAGCGTTGCAGGGCCCGGGGAGCTGTTTTTT. It translates to CSVAGPGELFF.

The V call is TRBV10-2, the J call TRBJ1-6, with D hard to call. CDR3 length: 14 amino acids. V lost 4 bases and J 10 bases, leaving 14 bases between the germline ends. The germline V gene encodes CDR1 WSHSY and CDR2 SAAADI. CDR3 sequence (DNA): TGCGCCAGCAGTGTGGAGGGCAGGAGATCACCCCTCCACTTT. Translation gives CASSVEGRRSPLHF.

V usage is TRBV7-2 and J usage is TRBJ2-5, with TRBD2 identical over 8 bases. In germline, CDR1 is SGHTA, CDR2 FQGNSA. Trimming took 5 bases from V and 4 from J; bases not matched to a gene: 6. This CDR3 comprises 14 residues. CDR3: CASSPSGGRETQYF. The DNA for the CDR3 is TGTGCCAGCAGCCCGTCGGGGGGGCGAGAGACCCAGTACTTC.

This clone showed up just once. The rearrangement links TRBV7-2 to TRBJ2-3, with TRBD2 matching over 12 bases. Per germline, CDR1 SGHTA and CDR2 FQGNSA. CDR3 length: 15 amino acids. Trimming cost V 4 bases and J 6 bases; bases outside gene matches: 5. In nucleotides, the CDR3 is TGTGCCAGCAGCTCCATGCTAGCGGGGGGGGATACGCAGTATTTT. Residues: CASSSMLAGGDTQYF. The entire variable domain, with the rest obtained from reference TRBV7-2 and TRBJ2-3, is as follows: GAGVSQSPSNKVTEKGKDVELRCDPISGHTALYWYRQSLGQGLEFLIYFQGNSAPDKSGLPSDRFSAERTGGSVSTLTIQRTQQEDSAVYLCASSSMLAGGDTQYFGPGTRLTVL.

This chain uses TRBV27 with TRBJ2-7, with D maybe TRBD1 (6 bases). The germline gives CDR1 MNHEY, CDR2 SMNVEV (reference sequence). This CDR3 region has 14 residues. V lost 4 bases, J lost 2 bases, and 12 bases lay in between. CDR3: CASSYTGPPYEQYF. The CDR3 nucleotides read TGTGCCAGCAGTTACACAGGGCCCCCCTACGAGCAGTACTTC.

The chain links TRBV30 to TRBJ1-1; possibly TRBD1 for D (6 bases). Trimming took 7 bases from V and 4 from J, leaving 16 bases between them. Per the germline V gene, CDR1 is GTSNPN and CDR2 is SVGIG (reference sequence). The CDR3 covers 13 residues. CDR3 coding DNA: TGTGCCTTCCAGATTACAGGGTCCACTGAAGCTTTCTTT. Translating gives CAFQITGSTEAFF.

A few counts support this clone. The chain joins TRBV19 to TRBJ1-2; 7 bases map to TRBD1. V trimming: 5 bases; J trimming: 6 bases; junction bases outside the gene matches: 12. The CDR3 spans 15 residues. Germline CDR1 LNHDA, CDR2 SQIVND (reference sequence). The CDR3 nucleotides are TGTGCCAGTAGTGGTCCAGGGGGACAGAGGGATGGCTACACCTTC. Protein sequence: CASSGPGGQRDGYTF.

The rearrangement uses TRBV5-1 and TRBJ1-2, with D possibly being TRBD1 (5 bases). Per germline, CDR1 SGHRS and CDR2 YFSETQ. The V and J ends lost 6 bases and 8 bases respectively, with 20 bases between them. This CDR3 is built from 14 residues. CDR3 sequence reads: CASTIDGGSGGYTF. The CDR3 DNA follows: TGCGCCAGCACCATTGACGGGGGATCGGGGGGCTACACCTTC.

This CDR3 reads CASSVGTGGENYGYTF. DNA for the CDR3: TGTGCCAGCAGCGTAGGGACAGGGGGCGAAAACTATGGCTACACCTTC. This rearrangement joins TRBV9 to TRBJ1-2; 11 nucleotides match TRBD1. The CDR3 spans 16 residues. Germline V CDR1 and CDR2: SGDLS, YYNGEE. The junction had 3 bases not matched to a gene; V was cut back by 0 bases and J by 2 bases.

The CDR3 nucleotides read TGTGCCAGCAGTTCCCCCTGCGGTTACGTCTGCGAGCAGTACTTC. Translation gives CASSSPCGYVCEQYF. V and J are TRBV4-2 and TRBJ2-7; no clear D gene. The CDR3 sequence is 15 residues long. Germline values: CDR1 LGHNA, CDR2 YNFKEQ. V lost 6 bases, J lost 6 bases, and 21 bases lay in between.

The gene calls are TRBV5-1 and TRBJ2-5; 9 bases are shared with TRBD2. The CDR3 covers 15 residues. V dropped 3 bases and J dropped 5; count of bases not matched to a gene: 8. Germline V gives CDR1 SGHRS, CDR2 YFSETQ. For the CDR3, the DNA is TGCGCCAGCAGCTCACGAGCGGGGGGCGGGGAGACCCAGTACTTC. This gives the protein CASSSRAGGGETQYF.

The rearrangement joins TRBV6-1 to TRBJ2-6; 7 nucleotides line up with TRBD1. This CDR3 is built from 15 residues. The J segment lost 0 bases and the V segment lost 6 bases, leaving 2 bases of the junction unmatched. Looked up from germline, CDR1 is MNHNS and CDR2 is SASEGT. The CDR3 sequence: CASRSGGSGANVLTF. In DNA, the CDR3 is TGTGCCAGCAGATCAGGGGGCTCTGGGGCCAACGTCCTGACTTTC.

The rearrangement uses TRBV5-1 and TRBJ1-2; 11 bases fit TRBD1. CDR1 and CDR2 from the germline V gene are SGHRS and YFSETQ. The CDR3 runs 16 residues. The V and J ends lost 0 bases and 6 bases, in that order; junction bases with no gene match: 7. CDR3 in DNA: TGCGCCAGCAGCTTGGCCCCGGGACAGGGGGGTAATGGCTACACCTTC. It translates to CASSLAPGQGGNGYTF.

This clone was found a few times. The rearrangement links TRBV5-6 to TRBJ1-1, with 7 bases lining up with TRBD1. Germline V gives CDR1 SGHDT, CDR2 YYEEEE. The J segment lost 5 bases and the V segment lost 2 bases, leaving 6 bases of the junction unmatched. CDR3 length: 14 residues. The DNA of the CDR3 is TGTGCCAGCAGCTTCGGACAGGTGGGGACTGAAGCTTTCTTT. This sequence encodes CASSFGQVGTEAFF.

V is TRBV25-1 and J is TRBJ1-1; D ambiguous. Germline V gene data show CDR1 as MGHDK and CDR2 as SYGVNS. The CDR3 covers 14 residues. The V and J ends lost 3 bases and 7 bases respectively, with 15 bases between them. CDR3 DNA: TGTGCCAGCAGTGAGGAGGGAGGATTCCGTGAAGCTTTCTTT. Amino acid sequence: CASSEEGGFREAFF. Combining the CDR3 with reference TRBV25-1 and TRBJ1-1 gives the whole variable domain EADIYQTPRYLVIGTGKKITLECSQTMGHDKMYWYQQDPGMELHLIHYSYGVNSTEKGDLSSESTVSRIRTEHFPLTLESARPSHTSQYLCASSEEGGFREAFFGQGTRLTVV.

This chain connects TRBV9 to TRBJ1-2; weak D call: TRBD1 (5 bases). The CDR3 sequence is 13 residues long. V gave up 0 bases and J gave up 4 bases, with 7 bases separating them. CDR1 and CDR2 from the germline V gene are SGDLS and YYNGEE. CDR3 amino acids: CASSVVTGYGYTF. In DNA, the CDR3 is TGTGCCAGCAGCGTAGTAACAGGCTATGGCTACACCTTC.

The V call is TRBV6-6, the J call TRBJ2-3; TRBD1 might be the D (5 bases). Trimming left V 1 base short and J 4 bases short, with 9 bases between. This CDR3 has 14 residues. From germline, CDR1 is MNHNY and CDR2 SVGAGI (reference sequence). CDR3 protein: CASSYLGAADTQYF. The CDR3 region has the DNA TGTGCCAGCAGTTACTTAGGGGCAGCAGATACGCAGTATTTT.

About this clone itself: With a much larger clone just one base away, this may be a read error. This chain uses TRBV9 with TRBJ1-1; D is perhaps TRBD1 (6 bases). Trimming stripped 4 bases from V and 1 base from J, with 8 bases between. Germline-derived CDR1 and CDR2 are SGDLS and YYNGEE. The CDR3 loop spans 13 amino acids. The CDR3 bases are TGTGCCAGCAGCTCGACAGGGAACACTGAAGCTTTCTTT. Amino acids: CASSSTGNTEAFF.

The V call is TRBV5-1, the J call TRBJ2-2, with 7 bases lining up with TRBD1. Unmatched junction bases numbered 7, after V lost 1 base and J lost 7 bases. The CDR3 length is 15 residues. Germline CDR1 and CDR2: SGHRS and YFSETQ. The CDR3 nucleotides read TGCGCCAGCAGCTTGAGCAACCAGGGGGTCGGGGAGCTGTTTTTT. It yields the protein CASSLSNQGVGELFF.

Only one count was recorded for this clone. The chain links TRBV27 to TRBJ1-1; D not resolved. The CDR3 is 14 residues long. The V and J ends lost 6 bases and 3 bases respectively, with 14 bases between them. Per germline, CDR1 MNHEY and CDR2 SMNVEV (reference sequence). The CDR3 here is CASRGASLDTEAFF. CDR3 sequence (DNA): TGTGCCAGCAGGGGAGCCTCCCTGGACACTGAAGCTTTCTTT.

In its sample, this clone was seen once. CDR3 sequence (DNA): TGTGCCAGCAGGGGACAGGGGGCCTTGGGCACTGAAGCTTTCTTT. Translating it yields CASRGQGALGTEAFF. The chain is built from TRBV2 and TRBJ1-1, with 12 bases lining up with TRBD1. Germline CDR1 reads SNHLY; CDR2 reads FYNNEI. CDR3 size: 15 residues. J was trimmed by 4 bases and V by 6 bases; bases with no gene match: 6.

This chain joins TRBV15 and TRBJ1-6; tentatively, D is TRBD1 (6 bases). Germline CDR1 and CDR2: LNHNV and YYDKDF (reference sequence). The CDR3 runs 13 residues. V gave up 3 bases and J gave up 7 bases, with 7 bases separating them. CDR3 bases: TGTGCCACCAGCAGGGACAGAAATTCACCCCTCCACTTT. It translates to CATSRDRNSPLHF.

The chain uses TRBV19 and TRBJ1-5; TRBD1 matches at 7 bases. The CDR3 has 14 amino acids. V shed 4 bases, J shed 6 bases, and the junction held 6 bases outside the gene matches. The germline gives CDR1 LNHDA, CDR2 SQIVND (reference sequence). This chain's CDR3 is CASSRSGGGQPQHF. DNA of the CDR3: TGTGCCAGTAGTAGGTCAGGGGGTGGTCAGCCCCAGCATTTT.

Points on this clone: The junction departs from the called germline gene at one end, perhaps through a read error. This CDR3 is CASSHSPAGAYGYTF. In nucleotides, the CDR3 is TGTGCCAGCAGTCACTCCCCGGCAGGGGCCTATGGCTACACCTTC. The chain links TRBV6-5 to TRBJ1-2, with D possibly being TRBD1 (6 bases). CDR3 length: 15 amino acids. Germline loops: CDR1 MNHEY, CDR2 SVGAGI.

The V and J genes are TRBV6-5 and TRBJ1-4; 8 nucleotides align to TRBD1. CDR1 is MNHEY, CDR2 SVGAGI, per germline. CDR3 length equals 14 residues. J gave up 4 bases and V 4 bases, and 2 bases lay outside the gene matches. CDR3 DNA: TGTGCCAGCAGTTTAGGACAGGGTAATGAAAAACTGTTTTTT. It codes for CASSLGQGNEKLFF.

V and J are TRBV5-1 and TRBJ1-4; a possible D gene is TRBD1 (6 bases). The V end lost 0 bases, the J end lost 0 bases, and 6 bases lay between the germline ends. The CDR3 is 15 amino acids. Per germline, CDR1 SGHRS and CDR2 YFSETQ. For the CDR3, the DNA is TGCGCCAGCAGCTTGGAGGGGGCAACTAATGAAAAACTGTTTTTT. It is translated as CASSLEGATNEKLFF.